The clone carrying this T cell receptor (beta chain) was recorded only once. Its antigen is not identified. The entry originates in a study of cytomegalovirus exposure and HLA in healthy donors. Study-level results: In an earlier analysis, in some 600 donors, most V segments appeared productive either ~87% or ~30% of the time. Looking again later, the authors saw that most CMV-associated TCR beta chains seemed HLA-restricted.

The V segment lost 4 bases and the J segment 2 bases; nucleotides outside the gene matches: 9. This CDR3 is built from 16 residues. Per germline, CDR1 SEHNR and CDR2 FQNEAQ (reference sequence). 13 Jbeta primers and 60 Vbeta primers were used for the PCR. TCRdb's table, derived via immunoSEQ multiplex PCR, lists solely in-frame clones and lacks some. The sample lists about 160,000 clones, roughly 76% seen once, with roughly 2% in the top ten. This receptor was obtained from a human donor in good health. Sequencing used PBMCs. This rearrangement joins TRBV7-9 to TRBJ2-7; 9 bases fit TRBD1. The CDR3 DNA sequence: TGTGCCAGCAGCTCTACCGACGGGACAGGGCCCTACGAGCAGTACTTC. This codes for CASSSTDGTGPYEQYF.